These 27 T cell receptor beta chains were all obtained from the same sample, sequenced in a study of shared clonotypes between healthy human individuals. Produced via immunoSEQ multiplex PCR; TCRdb's table is partial and in-frame only. This repertoire shows around 2.5 million clones, approximately 94% found once; its top ten account for 0.36%. The sample was naive CD4+ T cells from PBMCs. Subset here: CD45RA+ positively selected. These TCRs come from a man between 18 and 29 years old in good health. Some clones in this sample may be carry-over from other donors' samples.

The chain links TRBV4-2 to TRBJ2-3; TRBD2 matches at 10 bases. Per the germline V gene, CDR1 is LGHNA and CDR2 is YNFKEQ. The CDR3 extends over 14 amino acids. V trimming: 1 base; J trimming: 5 bases; junction bases outside the gene matches: 0. Here the CDR3 reads CASSQGLAGDTQYF. In DNA form, the CDR3 reads TGTGCCAGCAGCCAAGGACTAGCGGGAGATACGCAGTATTTT.

The genes are TRBV20-1 and TRBJ1-1; no clear D. Deletions cut 5 bases from V and 8 bases from J, with 12 bases between. The CDR3 spans 11 residues. In germline, CDR1 is DFQATT, CDR2 SNEGSKA (reference sequence). As DNA, the CDR3 is TGCAGTGCTTCCCCCCCGGGGGAAGCTTTCTTT. This codes for CSASPPGEAFF.

The chain links TRBV5-1 to TRBJ1-1; D gene ambiguous. The germline V gene has CDR1 SGHRS and CDR2 YFSETQ. V lost 0 bases to trimming and J lost 6 bases, with 12 bases between them. This CDR3 is 14 amino acids long. DNA for the CDR3: TGCGCCAGCAGCTTGGAAGGTGGACGGGCTGAAGCTTTCTTT. Encoded protein: CASSLEGGRAEAFF.

J is TRBJ1-1 and V is TRBV19, with D possibly being TRBD1 (5 bases). Trimming pared 9 bases from V and 0 bases from J, leaving 14 bases between. Germline assignment: CDR1 LNHDA and CDR2 SQIVND (reference sequence). The CDR3 is 14 amino acids. CDR3 sequence reads: CASAGFEMNTEAFF. In DNA, the CDR3 is TGTGCCAGCGCAGGGTTCGAAATGAACACTGAAGCTTTCTTT.

The V and J genes are TRBV5-4 and TRBJ2-2, with 7 positions matching TRBD1. Germline values: CDR1 SGHNT, CDR2 YYREEE (reference sequence). The CDR3 is 15 residues long. With V trimmed by 0 bases and J by 6 bases, 5 bases remained unmatched. DNA for the CDR3: TGTGCCAGCAGCTTGGAGGGGGCAGGGCCCGGGGAGCTGTTTTTT. It translates to CASSLEGAGPGELFF.

The chain joins TRBV30 to TRBJ1-2, with 8 bases that match TRBD1. This CDR3 is built from 13 residues. Germline lookup yields CDR1 GTSNPN and CDR2 SVGIG (reference sequence). J was trimmed by 6 bases and V by 5 bases; bases with no gene match: 8. The CDR3: CAWGQGGGHGYTF. DNA of the CDR3: TGTGCCTGGGGACAGGGAGGAGGGCATGGCTACACCTTC.

This clone was observed once. V and J are TRBV7-2 and TRBJ1-2; D may be TRBD1 (5 bases). The CDR3 extends over 16 amino acids. Trimming shortened V by 1 base and J by 9 bases, and 21 bases separated the two germline ends. Germline-derived CDR1 and CDR2 are SGHTA and FQGNSA. The CDR3 DNA reads as TGTGCCAGCAGCTTAGGACAGCCCACGCTCCTCCCGCGCTACACCTTC. Translated, it gives CASSLGQPTLLPRYTF.

The J gene is TRBJ2-3, the V gene TRBV7-9, with 9 bases that match TRBD2. This CDR3 comprises 16 residues. The germline V gene has CDR1 SEHNR and CDR2 FQNEAQ (reference sequence). J gave up 6 bases and V 5 bases, and 12 bases lay outside the gene matches. Written as DNA, the CDR3 is TGTGCCAGCAGCCTGGATAGCGGGAGTTTGGCGGATACGCAGTATTTT. This translates into CASSLDSGSLADTQYF.

This clone was seen a single time. The CDR3 nucleotides are TGTGCCTGGAGTGTACGGGACGGGGCCAGAGGGTTCTTC. Residues: CAWSVRDGARGFF. The V and J genes are TRBV30 and TRBJ2-1; D may be TRBD1 or TRBD2 (5 bases each). V dropped 0 bases and J dropped 15 bases, with 18 bases sitting between them. CDR3 length equals 13 residues. Germline loops: CDR1 GTSNPN, CDR2 SVGIG (reference sequence).

V and J are TRBV6-1 and TRBJ2-7, with D unresolved. Germline V CDR1 and CDR2: MNHNS, SASEGT. The CDR3 runs to 13 residues. Trimming took off 6 bases at V and 2 bases at J, with 11 bases between the two ends. CDR3 amino acids: CASSPRTPYEQYF. CDR3 nucleotides: TGTGCCAGCAGCCCCCGTACCCCCTACGAGCAGTACTTC.

This chain connects TRBV6-5 to TRBJ2-5; tentative D call: TRBD1 (6 bases). V gave up 5 bases and J gave up 5 bases, with 12 bases separating them. CDR1 and CDR2 (germline): MNHEY, SVGAGI. This CDR3 is built from 13 residues. CDR3 sequence reads: CASSTGLLETQYF. Written as DNA, the CDR3 is TGTGCCAGCAGTACAGGGTTATTGGAGACCCAGTACTTC.

The chain links TRBV11-2 to TRBJ2-5, with 11 bases lining up with TRBD2. There are 14 residues in the CDR3. With 4 bases clipped from V and 10 bases from J, the junction kept 8 bases outside the gene matches. Germline CDR1 is SGHAT and CDR2 is FQNNGV. This chain's CDR3 is CASSSTSGRGLQYF. In nucleotides, the CDR3 is TGTGCCAGCAGCTCCACTAGCGGGAGAGGTCTCCAGTACTTC.

The chain employs TRBV30 and TRBJ1-1; no definite D call. CDR1 and CDR2 from the germline V gene are GTSNPN and SVGIG (reference sequence). Deletions cut 0 bases from V and 2 bases from J, with 10 bases between. The CDR3 length is 14 residues. The CDR3 region is CAWSVSVSNTEAFF. The CDR3 DNA sequence: TGTGCCTGGAGTGTATCGGTCTCAAACACTGAAGCTTTCTTT.

The J gene is TRBJ2-7, the V gene TRBV28; D not resolved. The CDR3 spans 12 residues. Germline lookup yields CDR1 MDHEN and CDR2 SYDVKM. With 4 bases removed from V and 3 bases from J, the gap between germline ends came to 7 bases. The CDR3 here is CASSYGYYEQYF. In DNA, the CDR3 is TGTGCCAGCAGTTACGGGTACTACGAGCAGTACTTC.

The V and J genes are TRBV11-3 and TRBJ2-1; TRBD1 matches 12 bases. The CDR3 sequence is 15 residues long. Germline V gives CDR1 SGHNT, CDR2 YENEEA. The J segment lost 4 bases and the V segment lost 5 bases, leaving 3 bases of the junction unmatched. As DNA, the CDR3 is TGTGCCAGCAGCCAGGGACAGGGGGCATACAATGAGCAGTTCTTC. This codes for CASSQGQGAYNEQFF.

The chain links TRBV7-9 to TRBJ1-1, with 7 bases aligning to TRBD1. CDR1 and CDR2 from the germline V gene are SEHNR and FQNEAQ (reference sequence). With V trimmed by 8 bases and J by 5 bases, 8 bases remained unmatched. The length of the CDR3 is 13 residues. DNA of the CDR3: TGTGCCAGCGAACGACAGGGCGATACTGAAGCTTTCTTT. Its protein product is CASERQGDTEAFF.

CDR3 in amino acids: CATSRDSLNTGELFF. CDR3 coding DNA: TGTGCCACCAGCAGAGACAGTCTGAACACCGGGGAGCTGTTTTTT. V gene TRBV15 combines with J gene TRBJ2-2; no clear D gene. Germline V gene data show CDR1 as LNHNV and CDR2 as YYDKDF (reference sequence). Trimming stripped 0 bases from V and 1 base from J, with 6 bases between. The CDR3 length is 15 residues.

V is TRBV14 and J is TRBJ1-4; D is perhaps TRBD1 (6 bases). This CDR3 has 15 residues. Between the trimmed V and J ends, which lost 4 bases and 0 bases, there was a span of 9 bases. The germline V gene has CDR1 SGHDN and CDR2 FVKESK. For the CDR3, the DNA is TGTGCCAGCAGCCGAGGACAGACAACTAATGAAAAACTGTTTTTT. This sequence encodes CASSRGQTTNEKLFF.

V usage is TRBV19 and J usage is TRBJ1-1; D perhaps matches TRBD1 (5 bases). CDR3 length: 14 residues. Germline CDR1 and CDR2: LNHDA and SQIVND (reference sequence). V lost 7 bases and J lost 0, with 12 bases in between. CDR3 residues: CASNPGPMNTEAFF. The CDR3 DNA follows: TGTGCCAGTAATCCAGGGCCCATGAACACTGAAGCTTTCTTT. Full variable domain (remainder filled in from reference TRBV19 and TRBJ1-1): DGGITQSPKYLFRKEGQNVTLSCEQNLNHDAMYWYRQDPGQGLRLIYYSQIVNDFQKGDIAEGYSVSREKKESFPLTVTSAQKNPTAFYLCASNPGPMNTEAFFGQGTRLTVV.

The chain couples TRBV6-5 to TRBJ2-5; maybe TRBD2 (5 bases). CDR3 size: 16 residues. The germline V gene encodes CDR1 MNHEY and CDR2 SVGAGI. V was cut by 2 bases and J by 0 bases, with 13 bases left in between. In nucleotides, the CDR3 is TGTGCCAGCAGTTACAGCCGGGGTTGGAACCAAGAGACCCAGTACTTC. Translating gives CASSYSRGWNQETQYF.

The chain recombines TRBV10-3 with TRBJ2-2; 8 bases align to TRBD2. With 4 bases clipped from V and 6 bases from J, the junction kept 7 bases outside the gene matches. Germline CDR1 is ENHRY and CDR2 is SYGVKD. The CDR3 is 15 residues long. Here the CDR3 reads CAISALAETAGELFF. DNA for the CDR3: TGTGCCATCAGTGCACTAGCGGAGACGGCCGGGGAGCTGTTTTTT.

This clone was counted once. J is TRBJ2-2 and V is TRBV5-1; D unclear. Between the trimmed V and J ends, which lost 0 bases and 3 bases, there was a span of 9 bases. Germline CDR1 is SGHRS and CDR2 is YFSETQ. The CDR3 loop spans 15 amino acids. The CDR3 DNA follows: TGCGCCAGCAGCTTGGGTCACATCTACACCGGGGAGCTGTTTTTT. As protein: CASSLGHIYTGELFF.

The CDR3 here is CASSQAAGGAYGYTF. The CDR3, as DNA: TGTGCCAGCAGCCAAGCAGCAGGGGGCGCCTATGGCTACACCTTC. The rearrangement joins TRBV14 to TRBJ1-2, with 8 nucleotides matching TRBD1. The CDR3 is 15 amino acids. Germline lookup yields CDR1 SGHDN and CDR2 FVKESK. The V segment lost 1 base and the J segment 4 bases; nucleotides outside the gene matches: 5.

This clone was observed a single time. The chain combines TRBV28 with TRBJ2-5; 10 nucleotides align to TRBD2. Germline values: CDR1 MDHEN, CDR2 SYDVKM. This CDR3 comprises 14 residues. Losses at the gene ends were 5 bases for V and 5 bases for J; bases not matched to a gene: 5. CDR3: CASSKREGLETQYF. The CDR3 DNA is TGTGCCAGCAGTAAGCGGGAGGGGCTGGAGACCCAGTACTTC.

The chain joins TRBV2 to TRBJ2-5; D is perhaps TRBD1 (5 bases). The CDR3 runs 13 residues. Between the trimmed V and J ends, which lost 6 bases and 2 bases, there was a span of 10 bases. Germline values: CDR1 SNHLY, CDR2 FYNNEI. The CDR3 spells CASRRTRQETQYF. The CDR3 region has the DNA TGTGCCAGCAGACGGACAAGACAAGAGACCCAGTACTTC.

This chain uses TRBV5-1 with TRBJ1-4; D unclear. Germline CDR1 reads SGHRS; CDR2 reads YFSETQ. Trimming took 6 bases from V and 8 from J, leaving 20 bases between them. The CDR3 spans 15 residues. CDR3 loop: CASTIDPGRREKLFF. The DNA for the CDR3 is TGCGCCAGCACCATCGATCCGGGGAGGAGGGAAAAACTGTTTTTT.

The genes are TRBV7-2 and TRBJ2-4, with a tentative D call TRBD1 (6 bases). Germline V gives CDR1 SGHTA, CDR2 FQGNSA. This CDR3 has 14 residues. Between the trimmed V and J ends, which lost 5 bases and 8 bases, there was a span of 16 bases. CDR3 loop: CASSQGNREHIQYF. The CDR3 DNA follows: TGTGCCAGCAGCCAAGGCAACAGGGAGCACATTCAGTACTTC.